The 8 T cell receptor beta chains in this list originate from one sample, sequenced in a study of OX40 agonist ivuxolimab in advanced cancers. The library was produced with the immunoSEQ multiplex PCR assay. TCRdb holds this immuneACCESS table with in-frame rearrangements only. Some clones are missing; in checked studies, unresolved V genes explain under half, and the rest has no known cause. Counted in this sample were about 54,000 clones; around nine tenths of them appeared once. 3.5% of the sample is in the top ten clones. The input for sequencing was CD4+ or CD8+ T cells sorted from blood, taken in a trial of the OX40 agonist ivuxolimab. These receptors were taken from an adult with an advanced solid tumor such as melanoma, head and neck, liver or kidney cancer.

The V gene is TRBV9, the J gene TRBJ1-5; D is unresolved. Germline V gene sequence: CDR1 SGDLS, CDR2 YYNGEE. The germline V and J ends were trimmed by 0 bases and 3 bases, with 7 bases remaining between them. The CDR3 covers 14 residues. CDR3 residues: CASSVGENNQPQHF. For the CDR3, the DNA is TGTGCCAGCAGCGTAGGCGAAAACAATCAGCCCCAGCATTTT.

This rearrangement joins TRBV28 to TRBJ1-5; tentative D call: TRBD1 (5 bases). The CDR3 is made up of 15 amino acids. Trimming stripped 4 bases from V and 5 bases from J, with 15 bases between. Germline V gene lookup returns CDR1 MDHEN and CDR2 SYDVKM. CDR3 bases: TGTGCCAGCAGTTCCCAAGGGAGAGGGGATCAGCCCCAGCATTTT. It yields the protein CASSSQGRGDQPQHF. The full variable domain, rest sourced from reference TRBV28 and TRBJ1-5, is DVKVTQSSRYLVKRTGEKVFLECVQDMDHENMFWYRQDPGLGLRLIYFSYDVKMKEKGDIPEGYSVSREKKERFSLILESASTNQTSMYLCASSSQGRGDQPQHFGDGTRLSIL.

The V and J genes are TRBV7-9 and TRBJ1-2; perhaps TRBD1 as D (5 bases). V shed 0 bases and J shed 5 bases, with 13 bases lying between them. The CDR3 is 15 amino acids. The V gene's germline CDR1 is SEHNR and CDR2 FQNEAQ (reference sequence). The CDR3 bases are TGTGCCAGCAGCTTAGCAATTACAGGAGGATATGGCTACACCTTC. Amino acids: CASSLAITGGYGYTF.

This clone was seen just once. The chain recombines TRBV18 with TRBJ1-3, with D possibly being TRBD1 (6 bases). With 5 bases removed from V and 0 bases from J, the gap between germline ends came to 14 bases. Germline V lookup: CDR1 KGHSH, CDR2 LQKENI. The CDR3 covers 16 residues. The CDR3 loop reads CASSDQDSRSGNTIYF. The CDR3 nucleotides are TGTGCCAGCTCAGACCAGGACAGTCGCTCTGGAAACACCATATATTTT.

V usage is TRBV19 and J usage is TRBJ1-2; D gene unclear. V was pared by 0 bases and J by 3 bases, with 8 bases between. Looked up from germline, CDR1 is LNHDA and CDR2 is SQIVND (reference sequence). This CDR3 has 14 residues. The CDR3 nucleotides read TGTGCCAGTAGTATAGATCGGGCAGACTATGGCTACACCTTC. It translates to CASSIDRADYGYTF. Drawing the rest from reference TRBV19 and TRBJ1-2, the complete variable domain is DGGITQSPKYLFRKEGQNVTLSCEQNLNHDAMYWYRQDPGQGLRLIYYSQIVNDFQKGDIAEGYSVSREKKESFPLTVTSAQKNPTAFYLCASSIDRADYGYTFGSGTRLTVV.

The V call is TRBV6-5, the J call TRBJ1-5; maybe TRBD1 (6 bases). In germline, CDR1 is MNHEY, CDR2 SVGAGI. The CDR3 runs 15 residues. V was clipped by 4 bases and J by 5 bases, with 15 bases between them. The DNA of the CDR3 is TGTGCCAGCAGTTGGGGAGGAGGGGGGGATCAGCCCCAGCATTTT. Encoded protein: CASSWGGGGDQPQHF.

This clone was seen a handful of times. The V gene is TRBV4-1, the J gene TRBJ2-3, with TRBD1 identical over 9 bases. This CDR3 region has 15 residues. Germline CDR1 MGHRA, CDR2 YSYEKL. With V trimmed by 5 bases and J by 6 bases, 9 bases remained unmatched. The CDR3 coding sequence is TGCGCCAGCAGCTCTCCGGGACAGGGTTTCGATACGCAGTATTTT. Translating it yields CASSSPGQGFDTQYF.

The J gene is TRBJ2-3, the V gene TRBV5-4; D call uncertain. Germline CDR1 is SGHNT and CDR2 is YYREEE (reference sequence). Trimming left V 0 bases short and J 4 bases short, with 6 bases between. CDR3 length: 13 residues. CDR3 protein: CASSLAQPDTQYF. The CDR3 DNA is TGTGCCAGCAGCTTGGCCCAGCCAGATACGCAGTATTTT.